This T cell receptor beta chain stems from a study of cytomegalovirus exposure and HLA in healthy donors (dated by TCRdb to about 2017). For the wider study: According to an earlier analysis of a few hundred of the donors, about 179 million T cells yielded roughly 110 million unique TCR beta sequences and around 280 Gb of sequence data. An early release that covered fewer than 750 HLA-typed donors contained approximately 300 gigabases of sequencing data and about 84 million unique TCR sequences. Among the approximately 400 genotyped donors, approximately 82% belonged to the genetic ancestry cluster associated with self-reported Caucasian donors. The aim of the study was to test whether cataloging public T cell receptors could identify signatures of past pathogen exposure. The study profiled the T cell repertoires of hundreds of subjects by immunosequencing and related them to cytomegalovirus serostatus. A separate validation cohort of 100 to 150 different subjects was used in addition to the 666-subject first cohort. To predict cytomegalovirus infection status, the study combined high-throughput TCR immunosequencing, statistical association of individual TCRs with disease status, and machine learning. In a later analysis, previously published TCR beta repertoires from fewer than 750 donors were re-analyzed and high-resolution HLA genotyping was added so that TCR occurrence patterns could be studied. The later analysis used no new phenotypic data to find candidate immune exposures, relying instead on TCR beta sequences and their occurrence across donors. To decide whether each TCR beta V gene segment behaved as functional or pseudogenic, an earlier analysis of several hundred of the donors relied on high-throughput TCR beta sequencing. Alongside the repertoire data, information on donor age, sex, ethnicity and CMV serostatus was compiled. Genome-wide SNP genotypes for about three fifths of the roughly 700 donors were used in a later genetic analysis, which treated that subset as a discovery cohort. All discovery cohort repertoires had been generated using a single sequencing platform. Class I and class II HLA loci were covered by the typing at four-digit resolution. Typing coverage varied by locus: roughly 620-640 donors for A, B, C, DRB1 and DQB1; 522 for DQA1; about 600 for DPA1; roughly 450 for DPB1. Because of strong linkage in the cohort, five DR-DQ haplotypes were treated as single units for association and clustering. Across 398 genotyped donors of the cohort, an average of roughly 250,000 unique TCR beta nucleotide sequences per donor were sequenced, and around 19% of those sequences were non-productive. Broader findings and caveats from the paper: Because counts were too low, some 17 rarely observed V segments, including chromosome 9 orphons, were excluded from the earlier analysis of around 640 of the donors. The sequencing pipeline was judged likely to have produced a cluster of highly shared sequence variants as a technical artifact. According to a later analysis, TCR association rates differed among HLA loci, with DRB1 alleles showing the most associated TCRs and HLA-C alleles showing the fewest. Because HLA typing was missing for some donors at each locus, association tests included only the typed subset. In this cohort, only TCR beta chains were sequenced, and detectable features were limited by the absence of alpha or paired-chain data. V-gene and J-gene trimming of TCR beta chains was associated with a missense DCLRE1C variant in a later genetic analysis, and the association was replicated in an independent cohort. Specific HLA alleles were associated with 15,000 to 20,000 TCR beta sequences at a false discovery rate of 0.05 in a later analysis. Because the 87-base-pair reads could not distinguish some IMGT-functional V segments, including TRBV6-2 and TRBV6-3, those segments were excluded. A further reported finding was that TCR beta sequences accurately predicted the HLA-A and HLA-B alleles for most subjects in the first cohort. A later analysis found that HLA-associated TCR beta chains were more clonally expanded and had lower generation probabilities than equally common non-associated chains. In a later analysis, most CMV-associated TCR beta chains were found to appear HLA-restricted, with HLA associations seemingly driven largely by CMV exposure. For the cohort, immune exposure information was limited to CMV serostatus. Linkage disequilibrium might explain the correlated functional status among segregating V segments, but an unknown experimental factor could not be excluded. Across donors, most TCR sequences were observed very rarely, whereas some public TCRs were present in many individuals. A later genetic analysis reported fewer N-insertions in productive TCRs among donors in an Asian-associated ancestry cluster than the roughly 640-donor mean. In an earlier analysis of approximately 590 of the donors, most TCR beta V segments were observed in productive rearrangements about 90% or about 30% of the time, broadly matching IMGT annotations. The classifier was reported to diagnose cytomegalovirus status with high specificity and sensitivity in both the original cohort and the validation cohort. Strong co-occurrence of HLA alleles, especially DR and DQ, made assigning TCR associations to individual alleles difficult. The authors suggested that the approach could potentially be extended to other disease states and immunological phenotypes. Presence/absence analyses assumed roughly uniform sequencing depth across donors, an assumption that may not hold. In vitro tests confirmed that a few of the cytomegalovirus-associated TCR beta chains recognize cytomegalovirus antigens. A total of about 150 TCR beta chains were listed by the study as associated with cytomegalovirus. In a later analysis, several top co-occurrence clusters were reported to appear linked to parvovirus B19, influenza, CMV and Epstein-Barr virus.

Notes on this clone: Which antigen it targets is not known.

The cohort consisted of hundreds of healthy bone marrow donors. At the time of sampling, every cohort member was nominally healthy, though immune exposures that went unrecorded were likely present. The donor was CMV seronegative and belonged to the group of 352 seronegative cohort members. A peripheral blood sample was collected from each donor, and TCR beta sequencing was performed on peripheral blood mononuclear cells. The Qiagen DNeasy Blood Extraction Kit was used to extract genomic DNA from the blood cell samples. CDR1 and CDR2 (SGHTA, FQGTGA) derive from the germline V gene. CDR3 length: 13 amino acids, cysteine to phenylalanine. CDR3 DNA only is kept here, 39 bases in frame from base 1. At the junction V is shortened by 5 bases and J by 5 bases, with 9 bases in between. Receptor amplification or capture employed the immunoSEQ multiplex PCR assay. For the multiplex PCR, a mixture combining 60 forward primers for TCR Vbeta segments and 13 reverse primers for TCR Jbeta segments was used. The CDR3 region of rearranged TCR beta genes was amplified from genomic DNA by a multiplex PCR assay. On the Illumina HiSeq System, the amplified TCR beta libraries were sequenced as 87-base-pair reads. As for the original processing: A later analysis counted tens of millions of unique TCR beta chains across the 670 or so repertoires, and around 9.9 million of these chains were shared by at least two donors. A nearest-neighbor algorithm error-corrected the raw reads and collapsed the reads into unique sequences, merging closely related sequences to remove PCR and sequencing errors. CDR3 sequences were aligned to IMGT reference sequences to assign V, D and J gene segments. Each retained sequence needed at least a six-nucleotide match to both a V gene segment and a J gene segment. Rearrangements were called productive when the CDR3 lacked stop codons and stayed in frame with V and J; all others were non-productive. Following IMGT convention, CDR3 was defined as the stretch from the second conserved V-encoded cysteine up to the conserved J-encoded phenylalanine. The earlier analysis of approximately 590 of the donors excluded any sequence lacking an unambiguous match to a single V gene segment. An earlier analysis of 587 of the donors classified V segments as functional when productive rearrangements were above 56.7% and as segregating when the standard deviation between donors was above 5%. To diagnose cytomegalovirus status from the catalog of TCR beta chain sequences, a statistical classification framework was built. In a later analysis, V and J genes were assigned by comparing TCR nucleotide sequences against IMGT/GENE-DB human TR gene sequences. Using the TCRdist pipeline, a later analysis assigned CDR3 sequences along with most-parsimonious VDJ recombination scenarios. A later analysis defined each TCR beta chain by its CDR3 amino acid sequence plus V-gene family, and excluded reads lacking a unique V-gene family. As a way to deal with suspected cross-contamination and a sequencing artifact, a later analysis dropped 500 to 700 nucleotide sequences that were highly shared and had low generation probability. In a later analysis, a clonal expansion index was calculated for each public chain from normalized within-repertoire ranks of inferred template counts. In a later analysis, generation probabilities were computed with a VDJ recombination model fitted to out-of-frame rearrangements, and the resulting probabilities were checked against IGoR. In a later analysis, hypergeometric tests were used to score TCR-TCR, TCR-HLA and TCR-CMV co-occurrence, with a repertoire-size bias correction applied to TCR pairs. To estimate false discovery rates, a later analysis permuted the HLA or CMV assignments 20 times. In a later analysis, co-occurring TCRs were grouped with DBSCAN, and TCRdist sequence similarity was added when clustering was performed within HLA-allele-positive subsets. Repertoires with fewer than 30,000 or more than 120,000 public chains, plus five repertoires with anomalous nucleotide sharing, were excluded from co-occurrence clustering. TCRdb obtained this table from immuneACCESS and retained in-frame rearrangements with V and J assigned. These tables miss some clones; where compared with another copy, unresolved V genes account for less than half of the shortfall, and the remainder is unexplained. The V and J calls and clone size come from that table; D and trimming were worked out from the DNA. The table for this sample shows fewer than 30,000 clones. Roughly 0.74% of the sample comes from the top ten.

The chain is encoded by TRBV7-3 joined to TRBJ1-4, and perhaps TRBD1 as D gene, on 6 matching bases. The sequencing input was PBMCs. This receptor was taken from a man aged 25 to 40 in good health and CMV-seronegative. The CDR3 protein is CASSRTGNEKLFF. The DNA sequence reads TGTGCCAGCAGCCGAACAGGGAATGAAAAACTGTTTTTT.